This T cell receptor beta chain emerged from a study of CD8 T cells in ankylosing spondylitis. This clonotype was detected ten times or more. Its antigen is not identified. Each TCR beta library was made by quantitative 5'-RACE that incorporated molecular barcodes. TCRdb re-analysed the 5' RACE reads in MiXCR, keeping a single row per CDR3 protein. The sample has about 220,000 distinct CDR3 sequences, about 7% seen once. Germline-derived CDR1 and CDR2 are KGHSH and LQKENI. Trimming at V came to 4 bases and at J to 2 bases, leaving 4 bases not matched to a gene. The CDR3 has 15 residues. Overall study findings and caveats: Made up of eight highly homologous variants, a TCR beta motif appeared characteristic of ankylosing spondylitis blood.

The gene calls are TRBV18 and TRBJ2-7, with 11 bases matching TRBD2. What was sequenced was blood, either unsorted or a sorted T cell fraction (not recorded which). The source is a male donor with ankylosing spondylitis. The CDR3 coding sequence is TGTGCCAGCTCACTCTATAGCGGGAGGGCCTACGAGCAGTACTTC. Translating gives CASSLYSGRAYEQYF.